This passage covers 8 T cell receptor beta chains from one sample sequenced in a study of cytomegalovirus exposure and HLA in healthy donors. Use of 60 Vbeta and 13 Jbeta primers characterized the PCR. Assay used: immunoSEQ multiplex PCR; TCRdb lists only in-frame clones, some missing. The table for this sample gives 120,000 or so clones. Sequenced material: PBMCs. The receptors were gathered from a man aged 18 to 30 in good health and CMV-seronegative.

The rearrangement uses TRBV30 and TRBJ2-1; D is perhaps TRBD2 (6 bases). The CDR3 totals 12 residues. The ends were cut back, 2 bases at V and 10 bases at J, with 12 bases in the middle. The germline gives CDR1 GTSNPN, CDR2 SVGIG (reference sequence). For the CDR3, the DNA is TGTGCCTGGAGTCCTAGGGAGGTAGAGCAGTTCTTC. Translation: CAWSPREVEQFF.

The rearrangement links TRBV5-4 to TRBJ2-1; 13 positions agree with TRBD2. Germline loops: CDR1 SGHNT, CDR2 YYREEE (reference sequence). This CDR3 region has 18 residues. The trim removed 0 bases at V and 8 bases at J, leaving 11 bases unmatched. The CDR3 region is CASSLDAGGLAGVYEQFF. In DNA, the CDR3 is TGTGCCAGCAGCTTGGATGCCGGAGGACTAGCGGGAGTGTATGAGCAGTTCTTC.

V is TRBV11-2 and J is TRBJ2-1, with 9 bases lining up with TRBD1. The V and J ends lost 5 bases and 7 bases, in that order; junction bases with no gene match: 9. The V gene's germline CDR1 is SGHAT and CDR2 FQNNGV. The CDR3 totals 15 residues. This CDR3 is CASSVEQGARNEQFF. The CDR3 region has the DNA TGTGCCAGCAGCGTCGAACAGGGGGCGCGGAATGAGCAGTTCTTC.

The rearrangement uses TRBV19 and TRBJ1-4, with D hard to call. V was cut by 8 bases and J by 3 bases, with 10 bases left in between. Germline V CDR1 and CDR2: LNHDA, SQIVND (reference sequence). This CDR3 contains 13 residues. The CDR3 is CASSTSPNEKLFF. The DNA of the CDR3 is TGTGCCAGTTCGACATCTCCTAATGAAAAACTGTTTTTT.

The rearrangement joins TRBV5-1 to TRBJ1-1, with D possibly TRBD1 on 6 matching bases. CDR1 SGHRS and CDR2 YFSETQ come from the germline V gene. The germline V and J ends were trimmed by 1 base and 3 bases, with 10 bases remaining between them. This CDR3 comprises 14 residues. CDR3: CASSLLGADTEAFF. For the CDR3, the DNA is TGCGCCAGCAGCTTGTTGGGGGCGGACACTGAAGCTTTCTTT.

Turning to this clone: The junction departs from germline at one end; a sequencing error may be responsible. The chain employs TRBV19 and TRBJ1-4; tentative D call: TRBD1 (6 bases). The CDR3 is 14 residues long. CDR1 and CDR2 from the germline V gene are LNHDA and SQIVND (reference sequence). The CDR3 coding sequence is TGTGCCAGTATTTCACAGGGAGGGAATGGAAAACTGTTTTTT. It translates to CASISQGGNGKLFF. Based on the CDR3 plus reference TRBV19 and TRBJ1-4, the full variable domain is DGGITQSPKYLFRKEGQNVTLSCEQNLNHDAMYWYRQDPGQGLRLIYYSQIVNDFQKGDIAEGYSVSREKKESFPLTVTSAQKNPTAFYLCASISQGGNGKLFFGSGTQLSVL.

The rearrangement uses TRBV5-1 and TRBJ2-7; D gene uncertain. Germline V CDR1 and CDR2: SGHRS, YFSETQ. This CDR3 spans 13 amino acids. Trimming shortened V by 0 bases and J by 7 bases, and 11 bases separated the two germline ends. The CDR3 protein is CASSLGGQSEQYF. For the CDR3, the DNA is TGCGCCAGCAGCTTGGGTGGGCAGTCAGAGCAGTACTTC.

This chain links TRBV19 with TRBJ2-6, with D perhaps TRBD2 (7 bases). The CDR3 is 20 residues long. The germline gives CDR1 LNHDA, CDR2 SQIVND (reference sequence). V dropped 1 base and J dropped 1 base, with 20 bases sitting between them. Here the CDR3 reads CASSIARQLGGGSGANVLTF. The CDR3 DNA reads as TGTGCCAGTAGTATAGCCAGGCAATTAGGGGGAGGGTCTGGGGCCAACGTCCTGACTTTC.